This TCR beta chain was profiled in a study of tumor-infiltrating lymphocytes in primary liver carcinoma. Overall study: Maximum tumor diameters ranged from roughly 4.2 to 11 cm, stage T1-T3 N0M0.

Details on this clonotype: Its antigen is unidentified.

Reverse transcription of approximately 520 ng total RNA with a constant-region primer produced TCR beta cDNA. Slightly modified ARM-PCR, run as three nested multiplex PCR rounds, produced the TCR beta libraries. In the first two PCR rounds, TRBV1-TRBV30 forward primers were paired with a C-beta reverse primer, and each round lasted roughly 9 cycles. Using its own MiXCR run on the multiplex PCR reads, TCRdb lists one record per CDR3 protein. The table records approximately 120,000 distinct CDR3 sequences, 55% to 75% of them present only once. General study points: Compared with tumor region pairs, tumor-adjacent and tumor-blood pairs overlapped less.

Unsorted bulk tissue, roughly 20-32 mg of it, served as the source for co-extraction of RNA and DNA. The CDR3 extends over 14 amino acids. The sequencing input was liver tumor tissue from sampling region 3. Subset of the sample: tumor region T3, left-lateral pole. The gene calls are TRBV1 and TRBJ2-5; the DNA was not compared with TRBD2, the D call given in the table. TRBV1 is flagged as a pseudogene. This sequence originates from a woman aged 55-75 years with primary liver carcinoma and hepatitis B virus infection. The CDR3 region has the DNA TGCACCAGCAGCCAGACTAGCGGGAGAGAGGCCCAATACTTC. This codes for CTSSQTSGREAQYF.